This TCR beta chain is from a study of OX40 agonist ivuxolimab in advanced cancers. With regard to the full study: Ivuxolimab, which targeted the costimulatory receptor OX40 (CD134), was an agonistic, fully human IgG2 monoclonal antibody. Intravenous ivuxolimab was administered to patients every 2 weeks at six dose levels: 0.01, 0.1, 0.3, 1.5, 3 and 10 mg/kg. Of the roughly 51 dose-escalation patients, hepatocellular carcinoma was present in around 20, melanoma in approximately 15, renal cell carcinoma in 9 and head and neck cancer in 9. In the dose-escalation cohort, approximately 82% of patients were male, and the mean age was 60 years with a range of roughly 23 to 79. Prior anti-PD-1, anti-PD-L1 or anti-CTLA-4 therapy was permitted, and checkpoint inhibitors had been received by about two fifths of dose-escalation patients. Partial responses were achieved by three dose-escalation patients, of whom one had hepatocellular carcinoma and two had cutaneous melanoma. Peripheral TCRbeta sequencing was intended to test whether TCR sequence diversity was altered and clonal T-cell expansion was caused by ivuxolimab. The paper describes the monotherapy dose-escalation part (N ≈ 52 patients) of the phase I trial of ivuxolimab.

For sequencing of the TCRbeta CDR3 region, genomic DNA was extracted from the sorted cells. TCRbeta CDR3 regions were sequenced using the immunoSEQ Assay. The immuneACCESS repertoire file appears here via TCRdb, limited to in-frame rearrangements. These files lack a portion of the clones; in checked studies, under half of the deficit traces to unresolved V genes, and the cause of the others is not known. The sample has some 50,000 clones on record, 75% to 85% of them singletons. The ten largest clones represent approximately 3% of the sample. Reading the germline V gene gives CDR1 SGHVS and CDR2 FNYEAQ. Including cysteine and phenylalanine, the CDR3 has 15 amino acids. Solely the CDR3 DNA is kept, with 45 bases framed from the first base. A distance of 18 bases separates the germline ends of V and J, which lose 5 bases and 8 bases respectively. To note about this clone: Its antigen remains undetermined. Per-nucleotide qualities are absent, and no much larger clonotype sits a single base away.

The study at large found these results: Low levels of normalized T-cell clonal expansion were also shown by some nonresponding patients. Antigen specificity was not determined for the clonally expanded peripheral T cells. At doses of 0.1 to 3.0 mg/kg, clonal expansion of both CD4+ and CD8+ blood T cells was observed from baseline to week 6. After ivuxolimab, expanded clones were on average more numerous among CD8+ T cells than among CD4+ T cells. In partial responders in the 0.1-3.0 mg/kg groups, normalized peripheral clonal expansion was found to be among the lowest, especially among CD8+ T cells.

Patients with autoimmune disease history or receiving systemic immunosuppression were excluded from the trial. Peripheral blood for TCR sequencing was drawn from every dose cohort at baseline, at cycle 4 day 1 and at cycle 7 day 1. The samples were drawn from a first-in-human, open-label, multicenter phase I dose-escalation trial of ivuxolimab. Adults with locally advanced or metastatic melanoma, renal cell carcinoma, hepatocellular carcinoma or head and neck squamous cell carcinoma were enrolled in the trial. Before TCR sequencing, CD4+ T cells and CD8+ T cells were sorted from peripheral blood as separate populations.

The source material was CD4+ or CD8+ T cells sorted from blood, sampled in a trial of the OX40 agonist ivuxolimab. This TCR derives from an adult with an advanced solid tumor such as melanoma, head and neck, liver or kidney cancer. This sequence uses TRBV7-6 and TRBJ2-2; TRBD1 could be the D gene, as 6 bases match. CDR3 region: CASSQGPAGAGELFF. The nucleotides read TGTGCCAGCAGCCAGGGGCCCGCAGGTGCGGGGGAGCTGTTTTTT.